These T cell receptor beta chains were read from a single sample in a study of T cells after yellow fever vaccination. Via MiXCR, TCRdb re-called the 5' RACE reads, giving one row per CDR3 protein. The sample yields nearly 550,000 distinct CDR3 sequences, over 15% seen once. Specimen: PBMCs, collected 15 days after the yellow fever booster vaccination. Receptors originate from a man aged 30 to 39 who received the YFV17D yellow fever vaccine. Both conserved end residues are trimmed from each CDR3. A D gene is named only where the DNA matches it firmly. Some rows mark clone size as missing; the rest say once, few, many or name a class of expanded clone.

clone size: few
D gene: TRBD2
J gene: TRBJ2-3
V gene: TRBV5-5
CDR3 protein: ASSSYSGTETQY

clone size: many
D gene: -
J gene: TRBJ1-3
V gene: TRBV7-2
CDR3 protein: ASSLSDSGYGNTIY

clone size: few
D gene: TRBD2
J gene: TRBJ2-2
V gene: TRBV28
CDR3 protein: ASRTLAGGESGELF

clone size: -
D gene: -
J gene: TRBJ2-1
V gene: TRBV6-5
CDR3 protein: ASSSQISREQF

clone size: -
D gene: -
J gene: TRBJ2-5
V gene: TRBV9
CDR3 protein: ASSVDFWGQTQY

clone size: few
D gene: -
J gene: TRBJ2-5
V gene: TRBV7-2
CDR3 protein: ASRTSETQY

clone size: -
D gene: -
J gene: TRBJ2-1
V gene: TRBV29-1
CDR3 protein: SVEGGGNNEQF

clone size: -
D gene: TRBD1
J gene: TRBJ2-3
V gene: TRBV6-1
CDR3 protein: ASSKPGQGLVDTQY

clone size: -
D gene: -
J gene: TRBJ1-5
V gene: TRBV20-1
CDR3 protein: SARDRTPDAEYSNQPQH

clone size: -
D gene: -
J gene: TRBJ2-3
V gene: TRBV29-1
CDR3 protein: SVEDHPRYSDTQY

clone size: -
D gene: TRBD1
J gene: TRBJ1-4
V gene: TRBV7-9
CDR3 protein: ASSGDRSLQEKLF

clone size: few
D gene: TRBD1
J gene: TRBJ2-1
V gene: TRBV20-1
CDR3 protein: SARAGTAPDDEQF

clone size: few
D gene: -
J gene: TRBJ1-4
V gene: TRBV5-5
CDR3 protein: ASSYRGNEKLF

clone size: -
D gene: TRBD2
J gene: TRBJ2-5
V gene: TRBV20-1
CDR3 protein: SAGGTSGKETQY

clone size: -
D gene: -
J gene: TRBJ2-3
V gene: TRBV29-1
CDR3 protein: SVDRRHRDTQY

clone size: few
D gene: -
J gene: TRBJ2-2
V gene: TRBV30
CDR3 protein: AWSVAGELF

clone size: -
D gene: -
J gene: TRBJ2-4
V gene: TRBV15
CDR3 protein: ATSRDSAGVDIQY

clone size: few
D gene: TRBD2
J gene: TRBJ2-1
V gene: TRBV15
CDR3 protein: ATRGGNEQF

clone size: -
D gene: TRBD1
J gene: TRBJ2-7
V gene: TRBV19
CDR3 protein: ASSMVHVGQGQYEQY

clone size: few
D gene: TRBD1
J gene: TRBJ1-2
V gene: TRBV6-1
CDR3 protein: ASKGQTLYGYT

clone size: few
D gene: -
J gene: TRBJ2-3
V gene: TRBV18
CDR3 protein: ASSPPPGRDTQY

clone size: -
D gene: TRBD2
J gene: TRBJ2-3
V gene: TRBV19
CDR3 protein: ASSKSGRSPDTQY

clone size: -
D gene: TRBD2
J gene: TRBJ2-2
V gene: TRBV7-2
CDR3 protein: ASSRPGGRNTGELF

clone size: -
D gene: TRBD2
J gene: TRBJ2-1
V gene: TRBV5-1
CDR3 protein: ASSPQSTSGRAGHEQF

clone size: few
D gene: TRBD1
J gene: TRBJ2-3
V gene: TRBV24-1
CDR3 protein: ATSDSGTGTDTQY

clone size: few
D gene: TRBD1
J gene: TRBJ2-2
V gene: TRBV25-1
CDR3 protein: ASSEIDRGAGELF

clone size: -
D gene: TRBD2
J gene: TRBJ2-3
V gene: TRBV5-5
CDR3 protein: ASSNPGREDTQY

clone size: -
D gene: TRBD2
J gene: TRBJ2-1
V gene: TRBV29-1
CDR3 protein: SVGLAGNPRRGEQF

clone size: -
D gene: TRBD2
J gene: TRBJ2-1
V gene: TRBV20-1
CDR3 protein: SASRREGNYEQF

clone size: many
D gene: -
J gene: TRBJ1-5
V gene: TRBV19
CDR3 protein: ASSQGYSNQPQH

clone size: few
D gene: -
J gene: TRBJ2-2
V gene: TRBV6-1
CDR3 protein: ASRTGHGELF

clone size: -
D gene: -
J gene: TRBJ1-4
V gene: TRBV7-9
CDR3 protein: ASSLASVLDEKLF

clone size: -
D gene: -
J gene: TRBJ2-1
V gene: TRBV12-3/TRBV12-4
CDR3 protein: ASSPGWEQF

clone size: -
D gene: -
J gene: TRBJ2-5
V gene: TRBV7-2
CDR3 protein: ASSLSARSETQY

clone size: -
D gene: -
J gene: TRBJ2-2
V gene: TRBV6-1
CDR3 protein: ASSGELNTGELF

clone size: -
D gene: -
J gene: TRBJ2-5
V gene: TRBV29-1
CDR3 protein: SVARPAAQETQY

clone size: -
D gene: -
J gene: TRBJ2-1
V gene: TRBV2
CDR3 protein: ASSEGGDLAGTEQF

clone size: -
D gene: -
J gene: TRBJ2-1
V gene: TRBV7-3
CDR3 protein: ASSFFHSYNEQF

clone size: -
D gene: -
J gene: TRBJ2-1
V gene: TRBV29-1
CDR3 protein: SVSGTNEQF

clone size: once
D gene: -
J gene: TRBJ1-2
V gene: TRBV9
CDR3 protein: ASSGDPSNYGYT